A single sample gave rise to the 9 T cell receptor beta chains below, sequenced in a study of blood T cell repertoires in COVID-19. Clones were sequenced by immunoSEQ multiplex PCR, and TCRdb holds only the in-frame ones, with some missing. This table holds 200,000 to 250,000 clones, approximately 80% found once. Sequenced input: peripheral blood. The receptors stem from a woman of 80 years or more with COVID-19, enrolled during active disease.

The CDR3 bases are TGTGCCAGCAGTGATGGACGGGGTGGTTATACGCAGTATTTT. This translates into CASSDGRGGYTQYF. This rearrangement joins TRBV2 to TRBJ2-3; D might be TRBD2 (5 bases). Per germline, CDR1 SNHLY and CDR2 FYNNEI. V shed 3 bases and J shed 7 bases, with 14 bases lying between them. The CDR3 has 14 residues. The complete variable domain, with remaining parts taken from reference TRBV2 and TRBJ2-3, reads EPEVTQTPSHQVTQMGQEVILRCVPISNHLYFYWYRQILGQKVEFLVSFYNNEISEKSEIFDDQFSVERPDGSNFTLKIRSTKLEDSAMYFCASSDGRGGYTQYFGPGTRLTVL.

This clone showed up just once. The V gene is TRBV3-1 (or the pseudogene TRBV3-2), the J gene TRBJ1-2; maybe TRBD1 (6 bases). Per the germline V gene, CDR1 is LGHDT and CDR2 is YNNKEL (reference sequence). Trimming took 7 bases from V and 1 from J, leaving 13 bases between them. The CDR3 is made up of 14 amino acids. CDR3 amino acids: CASTGTLNNYGYTF. Written as DNA, the CDR3 is TGTGCCAGCACCGGGACATTAAATAACTATGGCTACACCTTC.

The gene calls are TRBV5-1 and TRBJ1-5; D possibly corresponds to TRBD1 (5 bases). The CDR3 length is 14 residues. V shed 1 base and J shed 5 bases, with 10 bases lying between them. From germline, CDR1 is SGHRS and CDR2 YFSETQ. CDR3 region: CASSLLQGDQPQHF. The CDR3 DNA reads TGCGCCAGCAGCTTGCTCCAGGGTGATCAGCCCCAGCATTTT.

The genes are TRBV6-2 or TRBV6-3 and TRBJ2-3, with 13 positions matching TRBD2. The junction had 7 bases not matched to a gene; V was cut back by 6 bases and J by 1 base. CDR1 and CDR2 from the germline V gene are MNHEY and SVGEGT. The CDR3 contains 17 residues. Here the CDR3 DNA reads TGTGCCAGCAGCCCGGGACTAGCGGGACCGGGCACAGATACGCAGTATTTT. Translated, it gives CASSPGLAGPGTDTQYF.

This chain links TRBV5-1 with TRBJ2-3; 9 bases fit TRBD1. This CDR3 comprises 16 residues. Germline assignment: CDR1 SGHRS and CDR2 YFSETQ. J was trimmed by 1 base and V by 0 bases; bases with no gene match: 3. DNA for the CDR3: TGCGCCAGCAGCTTGGCACAGGGGGCAGGCACAGATACGCAGTATTTT. Its protein is CASSLAQGAGTDTQYF.

The J gene is TRBJ2-2, the V gene TRBV3-1 (or the pseudogene TRBV3-2); D gene ambiguous. This CDR3 contains 13 residues. The V end was cut by 8 bases, the J end by 7 bases, with 14 bases between. Germline V gene data show CDR1 as LGHDT and CDR2 as YNNKEL (reference sequence). The CDR3 nucleotides are TGTGCCAGCTGGAGCCCCATGCGCGGGGAGCTGTTTTTT. This sequence encodes CASWSPMRGELFF.

The chain uses TRBV28 and TRBJ1-3; D may be TRBD1 (5 bases). V was trimmed by 5 bases and J by 12 bases, leaving 14 bases between them. This CDR3 region has 12 residues. Germline V gene data show CDR1 as MDHEN and CDR2 as SYDVKM. DNA for the CDR3: TGTGCCAGCAGTACATCCGGGACTAGCATATATTTT. The encoded protein is CASSTSGTSIYF.

J is TRBJ1-2 and V is TRBV3-1 (or the pseudogene TRBV3-2); 8 bases match TRBD1. The CDR3 runs to 12 residues. In germline, CDR1 is LGHDT, CDR2 YNNKEL (reference sequence). With V trimmed by 4 bases and J by 5 bases, 0 bases remained unmatched. The CDR3 loop reads CASSRTGYGYTF. In DNA form, the CDR3 reads TGTGCCAGCAGCCGGACAGGGTATGGCTACACCTTC.

This chain connects TRBV7-3 to TRBJ2-5; 7 nucleotides align to TRBD2. The CDR3 contains 14 residues. CDR1 and CDR2 from the germline V gene are SGHTA and FQGTGA. V dropped 8 bases and J dropped 4; count of bases not matched to a gene: 10. The CDR3 region has the DNA TGTGCCAGCGCCCGGGACTACCAAGCAGAGACCCAGTACTTC. Its translation: CASARDYQAETQYF.